This T cell receptor (beta chain) was recovered during a study of OX40 agonist ivuxolimab in advanced cancers. The CDR3 length is 15 residues. In germline, CDR1 is SGHNT, CDR2 YYREEE (reference sequence). The ends lost 4 bases at V and 5 bases at J; junction bases unmatched: 11. Profiling relied on immunoSEQ multiplex PCR, and the TCRdb table lists in-frame clones only, not all of them. The repertoire has roughly 75,000 clones, around 86% of them found once; the top ten carry 0.7% to 0.9%. The rearrangement links TRBV5-4 to TRBJ2-5; the match to TRBD2 covers 7 bases. Sequences were derived from CD4+ or CD8+ T cells sorted from blood, sampled in a trial of the OX40 agonist ivuxolimab. The clonotype was recovered from an adult with an advanced solid tumor such as melanoma, head and neck, liver or kidney cancer. The CDR3 spells CASSPGGLGGETQYF. The CDR3 nucleotides read TGTGCCAGCAGCCCCGGCGGGCTGGGAGGGGAGACCCAGTACTTC.